The TCR beta chain described here comes from a study of T-cell reconstitution after alpha-beta-depleted transplantation in children. A TCRbeta library incorporating unique molecular identifiers was prepared. Each CDR3 protein is one row after TCRdb ran MiXCR on the PCR reads. The sample lists over 70,000 distinct CDR3 sequences, roughly 8% seen once, with 6.9% in the top ten. This clonotype appeared many times. The length of the CDR3 is 16 residues. Germline CDR1 reads SGHAT; CDR2 reads FQNNGV. The V and J ends lost 5 bases and 0 bases respectively, with 17 bases between them. This chain joins TRBV11-2 and TRBJ2-7; D unresolved. Material: PBMCs from the stem cell graft donor, obtained from the stem cell graft. The clonotype originates from a human donor who donated a stem cell graft to a child with congenital amegakaryocytic thrombocytopenia. CDR3 sequence reads: CASSPQMRTNSYEQYF. CDR3 in DNA: TGTGCCAGCAGCCCCCAGATGAGAACTAACTCCTACGAGCAGTACTTC.